A single sample gave rise to the 13 T cell receptor beta chains below, sequenced in a study of blood T cell repertoires in COVID-19. TCRdb's copy holds only in-frame clones and misses some; the assay was immunoSEQ multiplex PCR. The table includes 250,000 or so clones, about nine tenths detected once. Material for sequencing was PBMCs or T cells enriched from blood (not recorded which). The receptor source for this set is a man between 40 and 49 years old who had recovered from COVID-19.

The gene calls are TRBV11-3 and TRBJ2-7; 7 bases match TRBD2. The germline V gene encodes CDR1 SGHNT and CDR2 YENEEA. The CDR3 loop spans 15 amino acids. With 1 base clipped from V and 3 bases from J, the junction kept 6 bases outside the gene matches. The CDR3, as DNA: TGTGCCAGCAGCTTAGCAGCGGGACCATTCTACGAGCAGTACTTC. The encoded protein is CASSLAAGPFYEQYF.

J is TRBJ2-2 and V is TRBV2; TRBD2 might be the D (5 bases). Trimming stripped 6 bases from V and 6 bases from J, with 11 bases between. CDR1 and CDR2 from the germline V gene are SNHLY and FYNNEI. The CDR3 spans 13 residues. The CDR3 sequence: CASRPLVPGELFF. For the CDR3, the DNA is TGTGCCAGCAGGCCACTAGTACCCGGGGAGCTGTTTTTT.

The V gene is TRBV5-4, the J gene TRBJ1-2, with 7 bases aligning to TRBD1. Unmatched junction bases numbered 17, after V lost 5 bases and J lost 4 bases. Per germline, CDR1 SGHNT and CDR2 YYREEE (reference sequence). This CDR3 spans 17 amino acids. The CDR3 DNA is TGTGCCAGCAGTCAGGAGGGGGCAATCGGGGGTAGCTATGGCTACACCTTC. It is translated as CASSQEGAIGGSYGYTF. Based on the CDR3 plus reference TRBV5-4 and TRBJ1-2, the full variable domain is ETGVTQSPTHLIKTRGQQVTLRCSSQSGHNTVSWYQQALGQGPQFIFQYYREEENGRGNFPPRFSGLQFPNYSSELNVNALELDDSALYLCASSQEGAIGGSYGYTFGSGTRLTVV.

V gene TRBV2 combines with J gene TRBJ2-5; D uncertain. Germline CDR1 and CDR2: SNHLY and FYNNEI. This CDR3 spans 11 amino acids. Trimming removed 6 bases at V and 5 bases at J, with 7 bases between. CDR3 region: CASSQYETQYF. CDR3 DNA sequence: TGTGCCAGCAGCCAGTATGAGACCCAGTACTTC.

The chain combines TRBV4-1 with TRBJ1-2; D is possibly TRBD1 (6 bases). V was trimmed by 3 bases and J by 5 bases, leaving 19 bases between them. This CDR3 is built from 16 residues. CDR1 is MGHRA, CDR2 YSYEKL, per germline. DNA of the CDR3: TGCGCCAGCAGCCACAAGCAGGGGCCAAATGGGTATGGCTACACCTTC. This encodes CASSHKQGPNGYGYTF.

CDR3 nucleotide sequence: TGCGCCAGCAGCCAAGAGGACAGGGGTTTCTACGAGCAGTACTTC. Protein product: CASSQEDRGFYEQYF. The chain uses TRBV4-1 and TRBJ2-7; TRBD1 agrees at 9 bases. The CDR3 length is 15 residues. With V trimmed by 0 bases and J by 3 bases, 3 bases remained unmatched. Looked up from germline, CDR1 is MGHRA and CDR2 is YSYEKL.

In this sample, this clone turned up once. The chain combines TRBV19 with TRBJ2-5; 11 positions agree with TRBD1. The length of the CDR3 is 16 residues. The V gene's germline CDR1 is LNHDA and CDR2 SQIVND (reference sequence). With 4 bases clipped from V and 3 bases from J, the junction kept 7 bases outside the gene matches. The CDR3 coding sequence is TGTGCCAGTAGTAAAACACCGGGACAGGGGGAAGAGACCCAGTACTTC. This gives the protein CASSKTPGQGEETQYF.

V usage is TRBV9 and J usage is TRBJ1-3, with TRBD1 matching 7 bases. CDR1 is SGDLS, CDR2 YYNGEE, per germline. V shed 4 bases and J 0 bases; nucleotides not matched to a gene: 10. This CDR3 has 17 residues. The CDR3 is CASSSRQGLSSGNTIYF. CDR3 DNA sequence: TGTGCCAGCAGCTCTCGACAGGGCTTGAGCTCTGGAAACACCATATATTTT.

This clone has a single count. This chain connects TRBV21-1 to TRBJ2-1; the DNA was not used to check the table's D call, TRBD2. TRBV21-1 is assigned pseudogene status. The CDR3 totals 16 residues. CDR3 bases: TGTGCCAGCAGCAAGAGAGAGCCGCGGTATCAGCGTGAGCAGTTCTTC. Protein product: CASSKREPRYQREQFF.

The sample holds a few counts of this clone. V gene TRBV11-2 combines with J gene TRBJ2-7; possibly TRBD1 for D (6 bases). This CDR3 has 15 amino acids. Germline V gene sequence: CDR1 SGHAT, CDR2 FQNNGV. Trimming pared 0 bases from V and 0 bases from J, leaving 9 bases between. CDR3 in DNA: TGTGCCAGCAGCTTAGATTCGGGACACTCCTACGAGCAGTACTTC. Translated, it gives CASSLDSGHSYEQYF.

This clone was seen just once. The rearrangement links TRBV5-4 to TRBJ2-3, with D possibly matching TRBD2 (5 bases). The V and J ends lost 0 bases and 2 bases respectively, with 7 bases between them. The CDR3 sequence is 14 residues long. Germline-derived CDR1 and CDR2 are SGHNT and YYREEE (reference sequence). In DNA, the CDR3 is TGTGCCAGCAGCTTGGCACTAGACACAGATACGCAGTATTTT. This encodes CASSLALDTDTQYF. Variable domain in full (rest from reference TRBV5-4 and TRBJ2-3): ETGVTQSPTHLIKTRGQQVTLRCSSQSGHNTVSWYQQALGQGPQFIFQYYREEENGRGNFPPRFSGLQFPNYSSELNVNALELDDSALYLCASSLALDTDTQYFGPGTRLTVL.

The chain has TRBV27 and TRBJ1-4; TRBD1 might be the D (5 bases). CDR3 length: 14 residues. V dropped 4 bases and J dropped 8 bases, with 14 bases sitting between them. CDR1 and CDR2 (germline): MNHEY, SMNVEV (reference sequence). The DNA for the CDR3 is TGTGCCAGCAGTTCCCGGGGGACCCGAGAAAAACTGTTTTTT. Amino acids: CASSSRGTREKLFF.

The chain combines TRBV2 with TRBJ1-2; a possible D gene is TRBD1 (5 bases). The CDR3 loop spans 12 amino acids. Germline loops: CDR1 SNHLY, CDR2 FYNNEI. The V and J ends lost 8 bases and 8 bases respectively, with 15 bases between them. The CDR3 DNA follows: TGTGCCAGCGAGAATCCAGGGTGGGGCTACACCTTC. It translates to CASENPGWGYTF. The full variable domain, its missing parts supplied by reference TRBV2 and TRBJ1-2, is EPEVTQTPSHQVTQMGQEVILRCVPISNHLYFYWYRQILGQKVEFLVSFYNNEISEKSEIFDDQFSVERPDGSNFTLKIRSTKLEDSAMYFCASENPGWGYTFGSGTRLTVV.